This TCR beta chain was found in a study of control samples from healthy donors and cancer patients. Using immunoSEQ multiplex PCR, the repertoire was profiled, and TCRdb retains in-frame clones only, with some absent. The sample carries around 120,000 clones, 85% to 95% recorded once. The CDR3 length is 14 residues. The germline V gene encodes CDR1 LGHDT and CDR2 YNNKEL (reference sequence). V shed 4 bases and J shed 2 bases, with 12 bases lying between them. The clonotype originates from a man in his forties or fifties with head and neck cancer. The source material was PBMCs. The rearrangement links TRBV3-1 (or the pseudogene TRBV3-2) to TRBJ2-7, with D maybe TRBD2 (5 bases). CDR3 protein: CASSPGWITYEQYF. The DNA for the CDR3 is TGTGCCAGCAGCCCGGGGTGGATAACCTACGAGCAGTACTTC.